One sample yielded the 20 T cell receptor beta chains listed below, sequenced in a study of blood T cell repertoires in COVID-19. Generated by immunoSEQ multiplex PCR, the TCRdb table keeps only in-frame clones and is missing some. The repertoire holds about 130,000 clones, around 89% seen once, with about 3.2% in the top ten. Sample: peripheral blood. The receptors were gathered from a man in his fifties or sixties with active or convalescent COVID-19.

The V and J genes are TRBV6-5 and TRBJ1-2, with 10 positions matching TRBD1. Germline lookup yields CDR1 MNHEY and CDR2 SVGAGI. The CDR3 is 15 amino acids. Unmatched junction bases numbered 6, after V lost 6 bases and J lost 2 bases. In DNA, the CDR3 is TGTGCCAGCAGATTGGGACAGGGGCTGAACTATGGCTACACCTTC. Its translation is CASRLGQGLNYGYTF.

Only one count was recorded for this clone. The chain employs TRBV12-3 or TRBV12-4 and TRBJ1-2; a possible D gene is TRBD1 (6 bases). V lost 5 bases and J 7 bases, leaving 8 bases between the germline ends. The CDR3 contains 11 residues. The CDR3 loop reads CASSTGLGYTF. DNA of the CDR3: TGTGCCAGCAGTACAGGGCTTGGCTACACCTTC.

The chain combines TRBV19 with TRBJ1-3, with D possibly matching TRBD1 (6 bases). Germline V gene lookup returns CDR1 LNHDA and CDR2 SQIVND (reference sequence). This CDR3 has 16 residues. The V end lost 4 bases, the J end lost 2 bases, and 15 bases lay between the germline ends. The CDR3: CASSTRGTRTGNTIYF. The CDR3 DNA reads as TGTGCCAGTAGTACGCGGGGGACAAGGACTGGAAACACCATATATTTT.

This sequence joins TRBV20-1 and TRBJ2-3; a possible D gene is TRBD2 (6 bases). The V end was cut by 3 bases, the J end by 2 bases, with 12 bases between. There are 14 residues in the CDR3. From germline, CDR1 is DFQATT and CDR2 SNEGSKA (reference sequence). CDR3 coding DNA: TGCAGTGCTAGTGCTGGGGGGACCACAGATACGCAGTATTTT. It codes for CSASAGGTTDTQYF.

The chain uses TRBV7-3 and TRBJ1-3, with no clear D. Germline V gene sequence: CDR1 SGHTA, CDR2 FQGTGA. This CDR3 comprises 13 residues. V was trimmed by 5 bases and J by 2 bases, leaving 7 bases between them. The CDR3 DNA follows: TGTGCCAGCAGCCCAACAGCTGGAAACACCATATATTTT. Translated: CASSPTAGNTIYF.

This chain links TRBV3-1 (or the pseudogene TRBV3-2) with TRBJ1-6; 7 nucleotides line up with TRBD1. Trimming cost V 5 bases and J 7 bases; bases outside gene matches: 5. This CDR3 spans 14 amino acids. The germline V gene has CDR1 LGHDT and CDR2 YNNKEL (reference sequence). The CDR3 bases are TGTGCCAGCAGCTTGACAGGGTCGAATTCACCCCTCCACTTT. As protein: CASSLTGSNSPLHF.

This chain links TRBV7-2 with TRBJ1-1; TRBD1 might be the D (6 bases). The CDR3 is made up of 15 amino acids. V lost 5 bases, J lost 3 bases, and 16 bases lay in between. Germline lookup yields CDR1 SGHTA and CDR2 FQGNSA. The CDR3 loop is CASSREQGSYTEAFF. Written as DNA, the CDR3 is TGTGCCAGCAGCCGTGAACAGGGATCGTACACTGAAGCTTTCTTT.

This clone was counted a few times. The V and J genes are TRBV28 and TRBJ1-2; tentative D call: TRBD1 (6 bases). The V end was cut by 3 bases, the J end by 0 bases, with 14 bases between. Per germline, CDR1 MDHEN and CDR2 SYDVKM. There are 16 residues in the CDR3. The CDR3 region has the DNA TGTGCCAGCAGTTTGGGGGGGGCCTCCTCTAACTATGGCTACACCTTC. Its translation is CASSLGGASSNYGYTF.

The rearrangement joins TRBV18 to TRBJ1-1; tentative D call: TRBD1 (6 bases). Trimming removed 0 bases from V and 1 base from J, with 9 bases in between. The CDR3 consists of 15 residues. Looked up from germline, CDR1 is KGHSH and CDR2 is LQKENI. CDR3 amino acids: CASSPPGGSNTEAFF. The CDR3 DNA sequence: TGTGCCAGCTCACCACCTGGGGGCTCGAACACTGAAGCTTTCTTT.

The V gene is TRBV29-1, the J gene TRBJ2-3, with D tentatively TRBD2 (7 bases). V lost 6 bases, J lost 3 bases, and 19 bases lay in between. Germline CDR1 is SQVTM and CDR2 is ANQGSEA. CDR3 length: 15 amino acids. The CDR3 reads CSVGRASGTTDTQYF. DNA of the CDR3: TGCAGCGTCGGTCGGGCGAGCGGGACAACAGATACGCAGTATTTT.

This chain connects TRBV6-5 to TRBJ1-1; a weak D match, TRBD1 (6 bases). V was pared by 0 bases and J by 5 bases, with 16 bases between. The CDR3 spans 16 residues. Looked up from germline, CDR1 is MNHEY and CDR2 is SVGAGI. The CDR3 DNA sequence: TGTGCCAGCAGTTACTCGTCCCAGGGGCAAAGGACTGAAGCTTTCTTT. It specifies CASSYSSQGQRTEAFF.

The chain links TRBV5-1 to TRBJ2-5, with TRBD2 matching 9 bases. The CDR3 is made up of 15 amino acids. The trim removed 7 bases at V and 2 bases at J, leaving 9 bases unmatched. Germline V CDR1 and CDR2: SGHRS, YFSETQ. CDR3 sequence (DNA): TGCGCCAGCGGTGCGTTCAGCGGGGGGCAAGAGACCCAGTACTTC. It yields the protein CASGAFSGGQETQYF.

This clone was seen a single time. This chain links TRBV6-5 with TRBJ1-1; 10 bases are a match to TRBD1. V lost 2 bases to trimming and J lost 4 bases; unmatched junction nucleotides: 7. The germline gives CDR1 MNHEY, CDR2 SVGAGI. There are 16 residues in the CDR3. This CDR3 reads CASSYPTGGHGTEAFF. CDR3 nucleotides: TGTGCCAGCAGTTACCCGACAGGGGGCCATGGCACTGAAGCTTTCTTT.

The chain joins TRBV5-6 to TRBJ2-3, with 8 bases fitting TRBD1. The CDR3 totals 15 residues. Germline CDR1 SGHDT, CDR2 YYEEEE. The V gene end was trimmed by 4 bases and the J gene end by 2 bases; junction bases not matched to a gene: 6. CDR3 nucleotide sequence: TGTGCCAGCAGCAAGAGACAGGGGTACACAGATACGCAGTATTTT. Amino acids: CASSKRQGYTDTQYF.

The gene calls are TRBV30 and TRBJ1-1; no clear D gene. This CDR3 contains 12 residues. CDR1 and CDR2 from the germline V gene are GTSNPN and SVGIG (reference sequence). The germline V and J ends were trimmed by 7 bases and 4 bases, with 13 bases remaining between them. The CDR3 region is CALQLTGTEAFF. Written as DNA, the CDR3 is TGTGCCTTGCAATTGACGGGCACTGAAGCTTTCTTT.

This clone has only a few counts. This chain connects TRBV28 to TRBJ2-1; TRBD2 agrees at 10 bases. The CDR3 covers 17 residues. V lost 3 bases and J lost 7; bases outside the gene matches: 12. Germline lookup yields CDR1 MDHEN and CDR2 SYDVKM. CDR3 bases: TGTGCCAGCAGTTTGGGGCTCAGCGGGGGGGCGCAGAATGAGCAGTTCTTC. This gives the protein CASSLGLSGGAQNEQFF.

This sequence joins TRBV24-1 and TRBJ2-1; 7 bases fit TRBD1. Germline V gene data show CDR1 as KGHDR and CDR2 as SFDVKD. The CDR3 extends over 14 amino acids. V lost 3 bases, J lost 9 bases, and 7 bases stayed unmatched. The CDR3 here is CATSDGTVRGEQFF. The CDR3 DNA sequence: TGTGCCACCAGTGATGGGACAGTTCGAGGTGAGCAGTTCTTC.

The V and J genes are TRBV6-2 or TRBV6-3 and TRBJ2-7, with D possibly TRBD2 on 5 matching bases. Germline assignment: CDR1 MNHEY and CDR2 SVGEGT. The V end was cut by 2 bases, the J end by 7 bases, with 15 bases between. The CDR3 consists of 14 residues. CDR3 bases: TGTGCCAGCAGTTACGGCTCTATCTCGGGAGAGCAGTACTTC. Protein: CASSYGSISGEQYF.

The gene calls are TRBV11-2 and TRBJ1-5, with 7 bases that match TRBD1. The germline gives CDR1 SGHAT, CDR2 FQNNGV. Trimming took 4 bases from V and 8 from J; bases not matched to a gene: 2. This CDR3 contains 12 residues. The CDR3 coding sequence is TGTGCCAGCAGCTCGCAGGGGGAGCCCCAGCATTTT. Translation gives CASSSQGEPQHF.

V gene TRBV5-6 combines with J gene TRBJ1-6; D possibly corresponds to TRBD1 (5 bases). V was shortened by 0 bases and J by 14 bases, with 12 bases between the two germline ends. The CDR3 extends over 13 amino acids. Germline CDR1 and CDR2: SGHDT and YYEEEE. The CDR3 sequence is CASSLDVRGTLHF. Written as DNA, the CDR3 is TGTGCCAGCAGCTTGGACGTGCGGGGGACCCTCCACTTT.